Listed here are 3 T cell receptor beta chains from one sample, sequenced in a study of blood T cell repertoires in COVID-19. Clones were sequenced by immunoSEQ multiplex PCR, and TCRdb holds only the in-frame ones, with some missing. The data contain some 270,000 clones, approximately 86% of them singletons. Sequencing was carried out using peripheral blood. The receptor set was obtained from a man aged 35 to 55 with active or convalescent COVID-19.

The chain combines TRBV10-3 with TRBJ2-1; TRBD2 agrees at 10 bases. The V segment lost 4 bases and the J segment 4 bases; nucleotides outside the gene matches: 16. The CDR3 runs to 19 residues. Germline V gene sequence: CDR1 ENHRY, CDR2 SYGVKD. In nucleotides, the CDR3 is TGTGCCATCAGTGCTTCTAGCGGGAGATCAGGGTCTAGGTACAATGAGCAGTTCTTC. Protein sequence: CAISASSGRSGSRYNEQFF.

CDR3 sequence: CASSSPTGIPYEQYF. The CDR3 nucleotides read TGTGCCAGCAGTTCCCCGACAGGGATCCCCTACGAGCAGTACTTC. The genes are TRBV28 and TRBJ2-7; TRBD1 aligns across 7 bases. CDR1 is MDHEN, CDR2 SYDVKM, per germline. The CDR3 covers 15 residues. V was clipped by 4 bases and J by 2 bases; unmatched bases: 8.

V usage is TRBV7-9 and J usage is TRBJ1-4, with 7 bases aligning to TRBD1. CDR3 size: 14 residues. Germline V gene sequence: CDR1 SEHNR, CDR2 FQNEAQ (reference sequence). V shed 5 bases and J 6 bases; nucleotides not matched to a gene: 6. The CDR3 reads CASSDRDSYEKLFF. As DNA, the CDR3 is TGTGCCAGCAGCGACCGGGACAGCTATGAAAAACTGTTTTTT.